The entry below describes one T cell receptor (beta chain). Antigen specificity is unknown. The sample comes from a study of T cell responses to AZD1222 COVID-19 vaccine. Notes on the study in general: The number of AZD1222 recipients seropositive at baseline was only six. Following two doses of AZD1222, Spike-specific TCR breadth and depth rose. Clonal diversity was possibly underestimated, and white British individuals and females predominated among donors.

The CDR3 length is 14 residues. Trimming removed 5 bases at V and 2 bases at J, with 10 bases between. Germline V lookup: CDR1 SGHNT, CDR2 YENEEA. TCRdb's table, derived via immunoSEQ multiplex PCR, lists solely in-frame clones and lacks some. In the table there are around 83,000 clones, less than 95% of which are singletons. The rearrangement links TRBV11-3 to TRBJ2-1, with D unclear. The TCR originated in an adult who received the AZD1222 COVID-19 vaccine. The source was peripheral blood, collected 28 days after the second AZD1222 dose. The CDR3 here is CASSPRTAYNEQFF. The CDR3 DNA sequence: TGTGCCAGCAGCCCCCGAACAGCCTACAATGAGCAGTTCTTC.